This TCR beta chain was identified during a study of cytomegalovirus exposure and HLA in healthy donors. Study-wide context: Sequencing of about 179 million T cells in an earlier analysis found 95 million to 120 million unique TCR beta sequences.

A multiplex PCR was run with 60 Vbeta primers and 13 Jbeta primers. Original processing methods: As a later analysis found, there were 70 million to 90 million unique TCR beta chains, of which roughly 11 million were shared. This table comes from immunoSEQ multiplex PCR, and its TCRdb copy is limited to in-frame clones, with some not included. V and J calls plus clone size are reproduced from that table; the DNA served to infer D and trimming. The sample lists roughly 65,000 clones; approximately 74% were seen once. Germline lookup yields CDR1 SGHNT and CDR2 YENEEA. CDR3 length: 13 amino acids. The V and J ends lost 5 bases and 8 bases respectively, with 13 bases between them. Remarks on this clone: Its antigen is unknown.

The study's findings and limits: Later, TCR association rates were found to vary by HLA locus, highest for DRB1 and lowest for HLA-C. Several V segments, TRBV6-2 and TRBV6-3 among them, could not be told apart and were dropped.

The TCR was taken from a man in his forties in good health and CMV-seropositive. Material: PBMCs. The rearrangement joins TRBV11-3 to TRBJ2-1; weak D call: TRBD1 (6 bases). CDR3 amino acids: CASSLGAYDEQFF. In DNA, the CDR3 is TGTGCCAGCAGCCTGGGGGCTTACGATGAGCAGTTCTTC.